This T cell receptor beta chain appears in the sequencing data of a study of T cell clonotyping in hematopoietic cell transplantation. Clones were read by immunoSEQ multiplex PCR, and TCRdb kept only the in-frame ones, dropping some. The data hold under 2,000 clones, with around 93% observed a single time. Time point indicated: recipient sample about 28 days before transplant, after cytoreduction. This CDR3 region has 14 residues. Germline V CDR1 and CDR2: MNHNY, SVGAGI (reference sequence). Trimming removed 4 bases at V and 1 base at J, with 10 bases between. V and J are TRBV6-6 and TRBJ1-1; maybe TRBD1 (6 bases). This sequence originates from a woman aged 45-60 years with acute myeloid leukemia. Some clones in this sample may be carry-over from other donors' samples. The sample here was peripheral blood mononuclear cells, taken before stem cell transplant. CDR3 bases: TGTGCCAGCAGTTTTGGGGGCGCGAACACTGAAGCTTTCTTT. Translating it yields CASSFGGANTEAFF.